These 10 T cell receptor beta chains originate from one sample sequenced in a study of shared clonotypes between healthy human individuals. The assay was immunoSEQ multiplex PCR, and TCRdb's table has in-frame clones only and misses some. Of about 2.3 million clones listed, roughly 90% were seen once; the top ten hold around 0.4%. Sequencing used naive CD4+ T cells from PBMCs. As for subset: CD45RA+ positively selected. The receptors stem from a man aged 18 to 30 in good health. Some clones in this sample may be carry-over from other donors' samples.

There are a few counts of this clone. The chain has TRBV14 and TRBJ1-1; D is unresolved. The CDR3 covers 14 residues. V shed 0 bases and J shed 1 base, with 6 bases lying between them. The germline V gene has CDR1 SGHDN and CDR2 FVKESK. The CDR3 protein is CASSQDLRNTEAFF. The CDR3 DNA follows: TGTGCCAGCAGCCAAGATCTGCGGAACACTGAAGCTTTCTTT.

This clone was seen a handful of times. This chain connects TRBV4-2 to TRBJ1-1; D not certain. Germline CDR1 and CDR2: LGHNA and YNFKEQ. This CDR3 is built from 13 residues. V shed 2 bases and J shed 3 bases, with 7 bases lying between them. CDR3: CASSQMRDTEAFF. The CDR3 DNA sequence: TGTGCCAGCAGCCAAATGAGGGACACTGAAGCTTTCTTT.

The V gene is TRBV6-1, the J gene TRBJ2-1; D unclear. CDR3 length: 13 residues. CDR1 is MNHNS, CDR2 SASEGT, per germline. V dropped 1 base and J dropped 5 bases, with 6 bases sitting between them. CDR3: CASSEGQDNEQFF. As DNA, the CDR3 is TGTGCCAGCAGTGAAGGGCAAGACAATGAGCAGTTCTTC.

The CDR3 DNA reads as TGTGCCAGCAGCGAAGCTCTAAAAGGCGACAGCGCGGGGAACACCGGGGAGCTGTTTTTT. Encoded protein: CASSEALKGDSAGNTGELFF. The V call is TRBV21-1, the J call TRBJ2-2. TRBV21-1 is designated a pseudogene. CDR3 length: 20 residues.

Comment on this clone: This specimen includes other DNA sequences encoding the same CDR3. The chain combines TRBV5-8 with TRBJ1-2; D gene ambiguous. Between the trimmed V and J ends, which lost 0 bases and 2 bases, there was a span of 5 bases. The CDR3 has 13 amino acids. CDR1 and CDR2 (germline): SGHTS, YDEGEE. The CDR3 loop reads CASSLDRNYGYTF. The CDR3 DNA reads TGTGCCAGCAGCTTGGACAGAAACTATGGCTACACCTTC.

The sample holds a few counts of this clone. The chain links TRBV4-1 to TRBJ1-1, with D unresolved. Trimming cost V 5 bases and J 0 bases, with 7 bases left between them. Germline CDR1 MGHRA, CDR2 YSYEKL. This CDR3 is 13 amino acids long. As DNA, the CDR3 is TGCGCCAGCAGCAGCGCATTGAACACTGAAGCTTTCTTT. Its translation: CASSSALNTEAFF.

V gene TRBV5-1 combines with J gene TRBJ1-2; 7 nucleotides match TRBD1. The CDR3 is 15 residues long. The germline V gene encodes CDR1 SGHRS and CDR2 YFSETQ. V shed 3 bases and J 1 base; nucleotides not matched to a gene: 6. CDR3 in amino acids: CASSSGTVLNYGYTF. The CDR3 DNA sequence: TGCGCCAGCAGCTCCGGGACAGTACTTAACTATGGCTACACCTTC.

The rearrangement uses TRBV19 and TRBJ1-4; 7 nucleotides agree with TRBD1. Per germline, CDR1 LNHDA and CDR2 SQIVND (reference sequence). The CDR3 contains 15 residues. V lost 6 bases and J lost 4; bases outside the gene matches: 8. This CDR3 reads CASRNRDRSNEKLFF. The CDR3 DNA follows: TGTGCCAGTAGGAACCGGGACAGAAGTAATGAAAAACTGTTTTTT.

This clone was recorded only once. Here the CDR3 DNA reads TGTGCCAGCAGCTTATACAGACAGGCCGATGGCAATCAGCCCCAGCATTTT. It translates to CASSLYRQADGNQPQHF. The chain carries TRBV5-6 and TRBJ1-5, with D tentatively TRBD1 (6 bases). The V gene lost 2 bases and the J gene lost 2 bases, with 17 bases spanning the gap. The V gene's germline CDR1 is SGHDT and CDR2 YYEEEE. The CDR3 runs to 17 residues.

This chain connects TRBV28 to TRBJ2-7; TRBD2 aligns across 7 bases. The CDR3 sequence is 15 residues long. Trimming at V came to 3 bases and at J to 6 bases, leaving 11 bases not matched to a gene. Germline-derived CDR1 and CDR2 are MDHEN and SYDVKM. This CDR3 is CASSFSGGRAAEQYF. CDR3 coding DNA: TGTGCCAGCAGTTTCTCCGGGGGGAGAGCGGCCGAGCAGTACTTC.